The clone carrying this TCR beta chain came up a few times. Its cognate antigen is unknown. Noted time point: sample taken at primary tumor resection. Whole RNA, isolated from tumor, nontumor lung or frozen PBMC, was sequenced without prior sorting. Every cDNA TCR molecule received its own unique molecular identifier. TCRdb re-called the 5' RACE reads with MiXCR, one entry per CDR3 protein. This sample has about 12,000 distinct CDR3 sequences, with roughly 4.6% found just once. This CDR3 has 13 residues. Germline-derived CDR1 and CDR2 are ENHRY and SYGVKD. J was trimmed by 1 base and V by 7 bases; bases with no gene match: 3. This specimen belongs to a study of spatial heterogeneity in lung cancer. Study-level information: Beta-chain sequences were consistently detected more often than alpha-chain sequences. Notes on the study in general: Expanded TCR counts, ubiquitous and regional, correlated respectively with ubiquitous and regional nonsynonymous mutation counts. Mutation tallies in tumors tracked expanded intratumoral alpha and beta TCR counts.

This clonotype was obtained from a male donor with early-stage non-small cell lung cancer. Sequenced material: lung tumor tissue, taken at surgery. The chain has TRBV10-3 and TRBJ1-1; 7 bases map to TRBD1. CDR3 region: CAIKRQGNTEAFF. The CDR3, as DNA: TGTGCCATCAAGAGACAGGGGAACACTGAAGCTTTCTTT.